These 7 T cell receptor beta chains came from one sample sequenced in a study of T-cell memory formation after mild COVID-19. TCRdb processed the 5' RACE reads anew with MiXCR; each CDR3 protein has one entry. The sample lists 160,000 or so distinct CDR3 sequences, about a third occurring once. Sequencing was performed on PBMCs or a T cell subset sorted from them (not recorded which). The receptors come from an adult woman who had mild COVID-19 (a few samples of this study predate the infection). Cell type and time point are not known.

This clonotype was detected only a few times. CDR3 in DNA: TGCGCCAGCAGTCTGGGACAGGGTCCTGAAGCTTTCTTT. It encodes CASSLGQGPEAFF. This chain links TRBV5-1 with TRBJ1-1, with 9 positions matching TRBD1. This CDR3 has 13 amino acids. With V trimmed by 5 bases and J by 6 bases, 5 bases remained unmatched. Germline V CDR1 and CDR2: SGHRS, YFSETQ.

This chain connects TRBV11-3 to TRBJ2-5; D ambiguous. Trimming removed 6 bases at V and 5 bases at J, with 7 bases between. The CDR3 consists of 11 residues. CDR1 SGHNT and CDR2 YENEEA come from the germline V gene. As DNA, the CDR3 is TGTGCCAGCAGACTTGGGGAGACCCAGTACTTC. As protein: CASRLGETQYF.

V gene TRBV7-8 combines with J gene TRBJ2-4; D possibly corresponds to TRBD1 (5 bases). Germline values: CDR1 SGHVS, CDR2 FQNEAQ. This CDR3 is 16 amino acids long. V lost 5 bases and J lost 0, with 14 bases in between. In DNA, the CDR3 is TGTGCCAGCAGCCAGGGTGGTAGCTCAGCCAAAAACATTCAGTACTTC. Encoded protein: CASSQGGSSAKNIQYF.

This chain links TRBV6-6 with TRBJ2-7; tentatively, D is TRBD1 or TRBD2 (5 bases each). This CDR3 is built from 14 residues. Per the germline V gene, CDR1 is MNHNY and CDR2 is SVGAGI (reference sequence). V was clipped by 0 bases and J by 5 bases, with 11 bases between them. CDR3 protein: CASSYSGDGNEQYF. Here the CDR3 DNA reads TGTGCCAGCAGTTACTCGGGGGACGGGAACGAGCAGTACTTC.

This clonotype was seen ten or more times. CDR3 in amino acids: CASSRTSGRMETQYF. The CDR3 DNA sequence: TGTGCCAGCAGCAGGACTAGCGGGAGAATGGAGACCCAGTACTTC. The gene calls are TRBV7-2 and TRBJ2-5; the match to TRBD2 covers 13 bases. CDR1 and CDR2 (germline): SGHTA, FQGNSA. This CDR3 region has 15 residues. V lost 5 bases to trimming and J lost 5 bases; unmatched junction nucleotides: 5.

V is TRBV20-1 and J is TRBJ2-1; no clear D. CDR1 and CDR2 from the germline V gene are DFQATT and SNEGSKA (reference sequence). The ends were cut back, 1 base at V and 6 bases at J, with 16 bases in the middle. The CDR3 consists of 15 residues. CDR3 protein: CSARAGRFPPNEQFF. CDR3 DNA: TGCAGTGCTAGAGCCGGACGGTTTCCCCCCAATGAGCAGTTCTTC.

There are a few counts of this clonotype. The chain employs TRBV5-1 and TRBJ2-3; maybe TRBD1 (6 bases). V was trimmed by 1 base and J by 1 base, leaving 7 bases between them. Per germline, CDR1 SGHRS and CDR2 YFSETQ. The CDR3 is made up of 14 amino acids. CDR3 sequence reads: CASSLYRGTDTQYF. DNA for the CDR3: TGCGCCAGCAGCTTGTACAGGGGCACAGATACGCAGTATTTT.